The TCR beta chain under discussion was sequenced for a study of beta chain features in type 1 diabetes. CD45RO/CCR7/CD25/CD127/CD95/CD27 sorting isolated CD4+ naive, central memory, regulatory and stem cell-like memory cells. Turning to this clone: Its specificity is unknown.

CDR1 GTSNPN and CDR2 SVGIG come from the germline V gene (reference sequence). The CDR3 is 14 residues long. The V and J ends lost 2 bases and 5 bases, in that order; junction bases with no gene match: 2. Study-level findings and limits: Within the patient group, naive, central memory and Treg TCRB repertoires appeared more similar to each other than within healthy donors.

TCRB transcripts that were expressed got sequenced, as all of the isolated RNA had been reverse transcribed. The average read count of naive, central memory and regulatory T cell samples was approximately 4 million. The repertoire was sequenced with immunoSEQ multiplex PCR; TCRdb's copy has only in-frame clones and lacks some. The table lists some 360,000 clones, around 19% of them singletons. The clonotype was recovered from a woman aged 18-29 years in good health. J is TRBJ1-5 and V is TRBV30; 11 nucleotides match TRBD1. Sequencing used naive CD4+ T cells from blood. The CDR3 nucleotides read TGTGCCTGGAGTTCGGGACAGGGGGATCAGCCCCAGCATTTT. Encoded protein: CAWSSGQGDQPQHF.